This T cell receptor beta chain stems from a study of cytomegalovirus exposure and HLA in healthy donors (dated by TCRdb to 2016 to 2017). At the level of the whole study: In an earlier analysis of 550 to 750 of the donors, around 300 Gb of sequence data and roughly 100 million unique TCR beta sequences from about 190 million T cells were reported. Besides the first cohort of approximately 710 subjects, a separate validation cohort made up of 120 different subjects was used. The study used immunosequencing to profile the T cell repertoires of approximately 630 subjects and linked those repertoires to cytomegalovirus serostatus. The later analysis used no new phenotypic data to find candidate immune exposures, relying instead on TCR beta sequences and their occurrence across donors. A handful of DR-DQ haplotypes were handled as single units for association and clustering because linkage in the cohort was strong. The number of donors typed differed by locus, with roughly 620-630 for A, B, C, DRB1 and DQB1, more than 500 for DQA1, 600 to 610 for DPA1, and under 490 for DPB1. To study patterns of TCR occurrence, a later analysis re-analyzed previously published TCR beta repertoires from 650 to 750 donors and added high-resolution HLA genotyping. Of the 300 to 500 genotyped donors, more than 75% were placed in the genetic ancestry cluster associated with self-reported Caucasian donors. Across some 400 genotyped donors of the cohort, an average of about 240,000 unique TCR beta nucleotide sequences per donor were sequenced, and approximately 17% of those sequences were non-productive. The aim of the study was to test whether cataloging public T cell receptors could identify signatures of past pathogen exposure. To predict cytomegalovirus infection status, the study brought together high-throughput TCR immunosequencing, statistical association of individual TCRs with disease status, and machine learning. Donor age, sex, ethnicity and CMV serostatus were collected together with the repertoire data. Both class I and class II loci were covered by HLA typing, at four-digit resolution. A later genetic analysis used genome-wide SNP genotypes for about 65% of the 666 donors, treating that subset as a discovery cohort. An early release that covered 500 to 800 HLA-typed donors contained about 300 gigabases of sequencing data and around 85 million unique TCR sequences. Every discovery cohort repertoire had been produced on one sequencing platform. In an earlier analysis of a few hundred of the donors, high-throughput TCR beta sequencing was used to judge whether each TCR beta V gene segment behaved as functional or pseudogenic.

Points on this clone: Its binding antigen is unknown. Base qualities are not recorded, but no much larger clone differs from it by a single base.

CDR3 length: 16 amino acids, cysteine to phenylalanine. Just CDR3 DNA is preserved here, 48 bases in frame from base 1. Taken from the germline V gene, the CDR1 and CDR2 loops are SGHTA and FQGNSA. V loses 5 bases, J loses 1 base, and the germline ends lie 18 bases apart. The library was made by the immunoSEQ multiplex PCR assay. For the multiplex PCR, a mixture combining 60 forward primers for TCR Vbeta segments and 13 reverse primers for TCR Jbeta segments was used. Amplification of the CDR3 region of rearranged TCR beta genes was performed with a multiplex PCR assay on genomic DNA. The Illumina HiSeq System was used to sequence the amplified TCR beta libraries as 87-base-pair reads. For the original study's pipeline: Across the 670 or so repertoires, a later analysis counted about 81 million unique TCR beta chains, roughly 11 million of which were shared by at least two donors. To remove PCR and sequencing errors, raw reads were error-corrected and collapsed into unique sequences using a nearest-neighbor algorithm that merged closely related sequences. Alignment of CDR3 sequences to IMGT reference sequences was used to assign V, D and J gene segments. Each retained sequence needed at least a six-nucleotide match to both a V gene segment and a J gene segment. A rearrangement was called productive if the CDR3 had no stop codons and remained in frame with V and J, and every other rearrangement was called non-productive. CDR3 was defined by IMGT convention, running from the second conserved V-encoded cysteine to the conserved J-encoded phenylalanine. The earlier analysis of some 550 of the donors excluded any sequence lacking an unambiguous match to a single V gene segment. In an earlier analysis of 587 of the donors, V segments were called functional above 56.7% productive rearrangements and were called segregating when the between-donor standard deviation exceeded 5%. A statistical classification framework was built to diagnose cytomegalovirus status from the catalog of TCR beta chain sequences. V and J gene assignment, in a later analysis, came from comparing TCR nucleotide sequences with IMGT/GENE-DB human TR gene sequences. Using the TCRdist pipeline, a later analysis assigned CDR3 sequences along with most-parsimonious VDJ recombination scenarios. In a later analysis, each TCR beta chain was defined by its CDR3 amino acid sequence together with its V-gene family, and reads lacking a unique V-gene family were excluded. A later analysis removed over 500 highly shared, low-generation-probability nucleotide sequences to deal with suspected cross-contamination and a sequencing artifact. For each public chain, a later analysis derived a clonal expansion index from normalized ranks of inferred template counts within each repertoire. In a later analysis, generation probabilities were computed with a VDJ recombination model fitted to out-of-frame rearrangements, and the resulting probabilities were checked against IGoR. Hypergeometric tests were used in a later analysis to score TCR-TCR, TCR-HLA and TCR-CMV co-occurrence, with a repertoire-size bias correction applied to the TCR pairs. To estimate false discovery rates, a later analysis permuted the HLA or CMV assignments 20 times. In a later analysis, co-occurring TCRs were grouped using DBSCAN, and TCRdist sequence similarity was added for clustering within HLA-allele-positive subsets. Co-occurrence clustering excluded repertoires with fewer than 30,000 or more than 120,000 public chains, plus five with anomalous nucleotide sharing. Sourced from immuneACCESS, this table was stored by TCRdb with only in-frame sequences that have V and J called. A share of the clones is absent; for the studies checked, an unresolved V gene accounts for under half, and the remainder has no known explanation. The DNA was the basis for D and trimming; V, J and clone size are from that table. This sample comprises 150,000 to 200,000 clones, around 80% of them detected only once. About 1.6% of the sample lies in the top ten.

General findings and caveats noted by the study authors: Because counts were too low, more than 15 rarely observed V segments, including chromosome 9 orphons, were left out of the earlier analysis of approximately 500 of the donors. While some public TCRs were present in many individuals, most TCR sequences turned up only very rarely across donors. Some IMGT-functional V segments, including TRBV6-2 and TRBV6-3, could not be distinguished by the 87-base-pair reads and were therefore excluded. V-gene and J-gene trimming of TCR beta chains was associated with a missense DCLRE1C variant in a later genetic analysis, and the association was replicated in an independent cohort. The sequencing pipeline was judged likely to have produced a cluster of highly shared sequence variants as a technical artifact. The study gave a list of some 150 TCR beta chains associated with cytomegalovirus. Broadly in line with IMGT annotations, most TCR beta V segments showed up in productive rearrangements about 90% or about 30% of the time in an earlier analysis of 587 of the donors. Because some donors lacked HLA typing at each locus, the association tests relied only on the typed subset. At a false discovery rate of 0.05, a later analysis linked about 17,000 TCR beta sequences to specific HLA alleles. According to the authors, the approach could potentially be generalized to other disease states and immunological phenotypes. A further reported finding was that TCR beta sequences accurately predicted the HLA-A and HLA-B alleles for most subjects in the first cohort. The classifier was reported to diagnose cytomegalovirus status with high specificity and sensitivity in both the original cohort and the validation cohort. The only immune exposure information available for the cohort was CMV serostatus. Linkage disequilibrium might explain the correlated functional status among segregating V segments, but an unknown experimental factor could not be excluded. When HLA alleles, especially DR and DQ, strongly co-occurred, TCR associations were difficult to assign to individual alleles. In a later analysis, most CMV-associated TCR beta chains were found to appear HLA-restricted, with HLA associations seemingly driven largely by CMV exposure. According to a later analysis, parvovirus B19, influenza, CMV and Epstein-Barr virus appeared linked to several top co-occurrence clusters. A later analysis found that HLA-associated TCR beta chains were more clonally expanded and had lower generation probabilities than equally common non-associated chains. The cohort was sequenced for TCR beta chains only, and without alpha or paired-chain data the features that could be detected were limited. A few of the identified cytomegalovirus-associated TCR beta chains were confirmed in vitro to be specific for cytomegalovirus antigens. In a later analysis, the rate of TCR association differed among HLA loci, with DRB1 alleles having the most associated TCRs and HLA-C alleles having the fewest. In a later genetic analysis, fewer N-insertions in productive TCRs were reported among donors in an Asian-associated ancestry cluster than the roughly 700-donor mean. Roughly uniform sequencing depth across donors was assumed in presence/absence analyses, although this assumption may not hold.

The cohort consisted of 600 to 750 healthy bone marrow donors. At the time of sampling, every cohort member was nominally healthy, though immune exposures that went unrecorded were likely present. The donor was CMV seronegative and was included in the group of a few hundred seronegative cohort members. Every donor gave a peripheral blood sample, and the peripheral blood mononuclear cells from that sample were used for TCR beta sequencing. The Qiagen DNeasy Blood Extraction Kit was used to extract genomic DNA from the blood cell samples. The sequencing input was PBMCs. The rearranged segments are TRBV7-2 and TRBJ2-7; D gene: possibly TRBD1, on 6 matching bases. This TCR was recovered from a man aged 35-49 years in good health and CMV-seronegative. The base sequence is TGTGCCAGCAGCCGAGGGTGGGGGCGAGGGTCCTACGAGCAGTACTTC. It specifies CASSRGWGRGSYEQYF.